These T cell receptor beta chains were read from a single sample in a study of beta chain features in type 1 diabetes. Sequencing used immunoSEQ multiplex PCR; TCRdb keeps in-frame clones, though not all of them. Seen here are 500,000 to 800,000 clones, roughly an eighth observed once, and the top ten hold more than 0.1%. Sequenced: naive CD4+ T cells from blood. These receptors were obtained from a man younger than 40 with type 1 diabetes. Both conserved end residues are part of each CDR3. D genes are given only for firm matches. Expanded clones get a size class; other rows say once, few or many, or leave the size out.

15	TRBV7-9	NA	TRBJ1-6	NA	TGTGCCAGCAGCCCCGGCGCAGCAAGGAATTCACCCCTCCACTTT	CASSPGAARNSPLHF
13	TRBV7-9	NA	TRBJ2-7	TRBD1	TGTGCCAGCAGCCCGACAGGGGGCAACGAGCAGTACTTC	CASSPTGGNEQYF
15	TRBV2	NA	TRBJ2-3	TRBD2	TGTGCCAGCAGGACCGGGACTAGCTACACAGATACGCAGTATTTT	CASRTGTSYTDTQYF
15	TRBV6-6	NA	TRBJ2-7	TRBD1	TGTGCCAGCAGTATTAATCTAGGACAGGGGAGCGAGCAGTACTTC	CASSINLGQGSEQYF
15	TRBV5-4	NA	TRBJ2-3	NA	TGTGCCAGCAGCTTGAGGTCGCAGTACACAGATACGCAGTATTTT	CASSLRSQYTDTQYF
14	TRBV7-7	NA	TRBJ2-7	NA	TGTGCTAGCAGCCCGACTACGGCGCCCTACGAGCAGTACTTC	CASSPTTAPYEQYF
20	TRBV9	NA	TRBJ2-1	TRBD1	TGTGCCAGCAGCCCCCAGAGGGGACAGGGGGGCCCCCGCTCCTACAATGAGCAGTTCTTC	CASSPQRGQGGPRSYNEQFF
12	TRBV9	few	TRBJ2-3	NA	TGTGCCAGCAGCGTAGTGCCAGATACGCAGTATTTT	CASSVVPDTQYF
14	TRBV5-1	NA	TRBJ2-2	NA	TGCGCCAGCAGCTTGGGCCAGGACACCGGGGAGCTGTTTTTT	CASSLGQDTGELFF
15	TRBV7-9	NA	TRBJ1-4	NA	TGTGCCAGCAGCCGTCCCTCTGTCCCGAATGAAAAACTGTTTTTT	CASSRPSVPNEKLFF
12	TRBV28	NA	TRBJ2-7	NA	TGTGCCAGCAGTTTATTGGGGGTGGAGCAGTACTTC	CASSLLGVEQYF
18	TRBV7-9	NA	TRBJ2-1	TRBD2	TGTGCCAGCAGCTTAGCGCGGGGTAGCGGGGCCTCCTACAATGAGCAGTTCTTC	CASSLARGSGASYNEQFF
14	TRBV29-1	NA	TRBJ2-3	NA	TGCAGCGTTGAAGATCTTAGGGGGTTGGATACGCAGTATTTT	CSVEDLRGLDTQYF
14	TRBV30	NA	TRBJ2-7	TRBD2	TGTGCCTGGAGTGTCAGCGGGGGTTCATACGAGCAGTACTTC	CAWSVSGGSYEQYF
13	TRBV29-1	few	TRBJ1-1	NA	TGCAGCGTTGCCCAACGCAGGGACACTGAAGCTTTCTTT	CSVAQRRDTEAFF
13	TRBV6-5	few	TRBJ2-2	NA	TGTGCCAGCACTGGGACACGCACCGGGGAGCTGTTTTTT	CASTGTRTGELFF
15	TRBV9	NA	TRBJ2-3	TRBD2	TGTGCCAGCAGCGTAGGCGGGGGGAGCACAGATACGCAGTATTTT	CASSVGGGSTDTQYF
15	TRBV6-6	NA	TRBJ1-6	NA	TGTGCCAGCAGTTACTCAAGTGGGGGGAGTTCACCCCTCCACTTT	CASSYSSGGSSPLHF
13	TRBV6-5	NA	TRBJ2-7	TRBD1	TGTGCCAGCAGGGGGACAGTAACCTACGAGCAGTACTTC	CASRGTVTYEQYF
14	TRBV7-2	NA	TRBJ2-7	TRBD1	TGTGCCAGCAGCCACGACAGGGTAAAAGACGAGCAGTACTTC	CASSHDRVKDEQYF
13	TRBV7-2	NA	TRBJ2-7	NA	TGTGCCAGCAGCCGCCGGGGCTCCTACGAGCAGTACTTC	CASSRRGSYEQYF
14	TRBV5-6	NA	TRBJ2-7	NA	TGTGCCAGTGGACCCGGGACGGAATCCTACGAGCAGTACTTC	CASGPGTESYEQYF
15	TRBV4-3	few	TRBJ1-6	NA	TGCGCCAGCAGCCAAGATAGCTCCTATAATTCACCCCTCCACTTT	CASSQDSSYNSPLHF
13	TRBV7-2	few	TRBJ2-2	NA	TGTGCCAGCAGCCCCCTTGAGGTTGGGGAGCTGTTTTTT	CASSPLEVGELFF
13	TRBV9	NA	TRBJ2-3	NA	TGTGCCAGCAGCGTTATTGTCACAGATACGCAGTATTTT	CASSVIVTDTQYF
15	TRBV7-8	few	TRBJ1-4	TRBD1	TGTGCCAGCAGCTCAGAACAGGGGGCGCAGGAAAAACTGTTTTTT	CASSSEQGAQEKLFF
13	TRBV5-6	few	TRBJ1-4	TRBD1	TGTGCCAGCAGAGGGACAGGAGGGGAAAAACTGTTTTTT	CASRGTGGEKLFF
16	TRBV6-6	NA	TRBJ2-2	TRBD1	TGTGCCAGCAGTTATACGAACAGGGGGTCCACCGGGGAGCTGTTTTTT	CASSYTNRGSTGELFF
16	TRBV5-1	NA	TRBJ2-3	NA	TGCGCCAGCAGCTTGGCCACAGAATCTAGCACAGATACGCAGTATTTT	CASSLATESSTDTQYF
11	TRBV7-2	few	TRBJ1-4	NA	TGTGCCAGCAGCTTGGGACAAAAACTGTTTTTT	CASSLGQKLFF
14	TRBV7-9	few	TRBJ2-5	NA	TGTGCCAGCAGCTTACAATCAGGGTTGGAGACCCAGTACTTC	CASSLQSGLETQYF
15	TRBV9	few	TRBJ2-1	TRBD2	TGTGCCAGCTCCCTAGCGGGGCTTGTGGGCAATGAGCAGTTCTTC	CASSLAGLVGNEQFF
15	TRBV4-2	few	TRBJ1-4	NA	TGTGCCAGCAGCCAAGATCCATCCGGGCATGAAAAACTGTTTTTT	CASSQDPSGHEKLFF
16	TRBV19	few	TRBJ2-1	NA	TGTGCCAGTAGTTCTTTAGGTACAGGACGGGACAATGAGCAGTTCTTC	CASSSLGTGRDNEQFF
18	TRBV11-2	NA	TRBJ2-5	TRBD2	TGTGCCAGCAGCCCAACAGTCTTAGCGGGGGGCCGCCAAGAGACCCAGTACTTC	CASSPTVLAGGRQETQYF
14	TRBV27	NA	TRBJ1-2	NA	TGTGCCAGCAGTTACGGCAGGGAGGAATATGGCTACACCTTC	CASSYGREEYGYTF
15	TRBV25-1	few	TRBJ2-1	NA	TGTGCCAGCAGTGAATTGAGGGGGGGCGGCGATGAGCAGTTCTTC	CASSELRGGGDEQFF
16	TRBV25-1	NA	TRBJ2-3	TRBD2	TGTGCCAGCAGTGAACGGCCTAGCGGGGGACCTGGGGGGCAGTATTTT	CASSERPSGGPGGQYF
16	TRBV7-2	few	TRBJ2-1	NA	TGTGCCAGCAGCTTAATATCAGGAAGCTCCTACAATGAGCAGTTCTTC	CASSLISGSSYNEQFF
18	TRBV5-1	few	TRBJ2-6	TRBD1	TGCGCCAGCAGCTTGCTGGGACAGTCCGGCTCTGGGGCCAACGTCCTGACTTTC	CASSLLGQSGSGANVLTF
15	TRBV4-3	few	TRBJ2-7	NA	TGCGCCAGCAGCCCTTATTCGCAGGGACCCTACGAGCAGTACTTC	CASSPYSQGPYEQYF
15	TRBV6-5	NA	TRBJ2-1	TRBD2	TGTGCCAGCAGTCCAACTAGCGGGGGGGCCGGTGAGCAGTTCTTC	CASSPTSGGAGEQFF
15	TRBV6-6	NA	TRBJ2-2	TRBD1	TGTGCCAGCAGCCCAGGACAGGTTGACACCGGGGAGCTGTTTTTT	CASSPGQVDTGELFF
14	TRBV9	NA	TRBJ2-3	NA	TGTGCCAGCAGCGCCTCAACTAGCACAGATACGCAGTATTTT	CASSASTSTDTQYF
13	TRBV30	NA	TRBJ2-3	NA	TGTGCCTGGAGTGTAAGGGACTTGGATACGCAGTATTTT	CAWSVRDLDTQYF
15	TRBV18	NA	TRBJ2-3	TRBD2	TGTGCCAGCTCACCGGGACTAGCGGGGGCAGATACGCAGTATTTT	CASSPGLAGADTQYF
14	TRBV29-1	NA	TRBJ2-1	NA	TGCAGCGGGAGTCGGGGGTCCTCCTACAATGAGCAGTTCTTC	CSGSRGSSYNEQFF
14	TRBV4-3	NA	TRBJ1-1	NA	TGCGCCAGCAGCGAGCTAACAAGGAACACTGAAGCTTTCTTT	CASSELTRNTEAFF
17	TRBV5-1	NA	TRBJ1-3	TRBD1	TGCGCCAGCAGCCTCGCCGGGACAGGCCTCTCTGGAAACACCATATATTTT	CASSLAGTGLSGNTIYF
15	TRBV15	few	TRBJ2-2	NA	TGTGCCACCAGACTCGACTCGACGGGGACCGGGGAGCTGTTTTTT	CATRLDSTGTGELFF